In its sample, the clone carrying this TCR beta chain was seen a few times. No antigen is known for it. The data were taken from a study of cytomegalovirus exposure and HLA in healthy donors. General study results and limits: Serostatus for CMV was the only available immune exposure information. There were 150 or so TCR beta chains listed as cytomegalovirus-associated. Links to common viral pathogens appeared, in a later analysis, for several of the most significant clusters.

Primers: 60 Vbeta forward and 13 Jbeta reverse. Study processing details: Later reanalysis found tens of millions of unique TCR beta chains, about 11 million of them shared. Repertoires were generated with immunoSEQ multiplex PCR, while TCRdb's copy carries only in-frame clones and drops some. That table gives V, J and clone size, and the DNA gave D and trimming. Here the sample spans approximately 120,000 clones, around 82% being singletons. The CDR3 is 18 residues long. Germline V gene data show CDR1 as SGHRS and CDR2 as YFSETQ. With V trimmed by 0 bases and J by 3 bases, 12 bases remained unmatched.

Source material: PBMCs. This receptor was taken from a man aged 35 to 55 in good health and CMV-seronegative. The chain carries TRBV5-1 and TRBJ1-3; 7 bases match TRBD1. CDR3 region: CASSLEGATRRGGNTIYF. CDR3 coding DNA: TGCGCCAGCAGCTTGGAGGGGGCAACGAGGAGAGGTGGAAACACCATATATTTT. Full variable domain (rest looked up from reference TRBV5-1 and TRBJ1-3): KAGVTQTPRYLIKTRGQQVTLSCSPISGHRSVSWYQQTPGQGLQFLFEYFSETQRNKGNFPGRFSGRQFSNSRSEMNVSTLELGDSALYLCASSLEGATRRGGNTIYFGEGSWLTVV.